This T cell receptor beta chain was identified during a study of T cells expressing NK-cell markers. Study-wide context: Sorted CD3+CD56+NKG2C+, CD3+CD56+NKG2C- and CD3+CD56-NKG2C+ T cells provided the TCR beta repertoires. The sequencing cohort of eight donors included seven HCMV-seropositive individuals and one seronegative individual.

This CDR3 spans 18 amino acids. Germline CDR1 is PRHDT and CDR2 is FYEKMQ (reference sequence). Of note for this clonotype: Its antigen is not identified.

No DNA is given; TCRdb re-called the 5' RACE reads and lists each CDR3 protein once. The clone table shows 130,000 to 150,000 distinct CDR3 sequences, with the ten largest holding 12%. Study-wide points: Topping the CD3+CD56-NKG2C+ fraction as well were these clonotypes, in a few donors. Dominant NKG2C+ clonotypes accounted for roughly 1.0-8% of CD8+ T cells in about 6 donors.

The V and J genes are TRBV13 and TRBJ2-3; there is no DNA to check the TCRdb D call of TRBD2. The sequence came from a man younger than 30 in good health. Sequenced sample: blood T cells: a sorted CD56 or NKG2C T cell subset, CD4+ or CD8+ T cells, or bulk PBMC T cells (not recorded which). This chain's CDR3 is CASSFGLAGGPGTDTQYF.